These 20 T cell receptor beta chains came from one sample sequenced in a study of blood T cell repertoires in COVID-19 (dated by TCRdb to 2019 to 2021). To prepare the library, the immunoSEQ multiplex PCR assay was applied. Here the immuneACCESS table is served through TCRdb, limited to in-frame sequences with V and J called. Missing clones are a known gap in these copies; in checked studies unresolved V genes cover under half, and the rest lacks a known reason. This sample holds about 31,000 clones; 86% were observed only once. The ten largest clones take up about 24% of the sample. Material: peripheral blood. Receptors originate from a human donor with active COVID-19. The donor label of this sample is uncertain.

The chain joins TRBV7-8 to TRBJ2-4; a possible D gene is TRBD2 (5 bases). The CDR3 contains 16 residues. Trimming removed 0 bases from V and 1 base from J, with 10 bases in between. Looked up from germline, CDR1 is SGHVS and CDR2 is FQNEAQ. CDR3 region: CASSLAGIAAKNIQYF. In nucleotides, the CDR3 is TGTGCCAGCAGCTTAGCTGGGATAGCGGCCAAAAACATTCAGTACTTC.

The chain recombines TRBV6-5 with TRBJ2-6; 9 nucleotides line up with TRBD1. The germline V gene encodes CDR1 MNHEY and CDR2 SVGAGI. Unmatched junction bases numbered 7, after V lost 4 bases and J lost 9 bases. This CDR3 contains 15 residues. The CDR3 bases are TGTGCCAGCAGTTCACAGGGGGCCTGGGTCAACGTCCTGACTTTC. This gives the protein CASSSQGAWVNVLTF.

V is TRBV6-5 and J is TRBJ2-7; TRBD1 matches 8 bases. Losses at the gene ends were 7 bases for V and 4 bases for J; bases not matched to a gene: 12. The V gene's germline CDR1 is MNHEY and CDR2 SVGAGI. This CDR3 spans 15 amino acids. Written as DNA, the CDR3 is TGTGCCAGCAAATCCAGGGGGCGCGCGCCTTACGAGCAGTACTTC. It specifies CASKSRGRAPYEQYF.

This chain joins TRBV18 and TRBJ1-3, with D perhaps matching TRBD1 (5 bases). CDR1 is KGHSH and CDR2 is LQKENI in the germline V gene. The CDR3 consists of 16 residues. V lost 6 bases and J 0 bases, leaving 15 bases between the germline ends. For the CDR3, the DNA is TGTGCCAGCTCCACGGGGGTATCGCGCTCTGGAAACACCATATATTTT. It is translated as CASSTGVSRSGNTIYF.

V is TRBV2 and J is TRBJ2-1, with 10 bases identical to TRBD1. CDR1 SNHLY and CDR2 FYNNEI come from the germline V gene. The CDR3 spans 15 residues. V was clipped by 6 bases and J by 4 bases; unmatched bases: 6. The chain's CDR3 is CASRVDRGQYNEQFF. The CDR3 bases are TGTGCCAGCAGAGTCGACAGGGGGCAGTACAATGAGCAGTTCTTC.

The rearrangement links TRBV20-1 to TRBJ2-2; TRBD2 matches 9 bases. Germline V gene data show CDR1 as DFQATT and CDR2 as SNEGSKA (reference sequence). The junction had 4 bases not matched to a gene; V was cut back by 3 bases and J by 5 bases. This CDR3 has 14 amino acids. The CDR3 region is CSASSGSGTGELFF. The CDR3 region has the DNA TGCAGTGCTAGTAGCGGGAGCGGGACCGGGGAGCTGTTTTTT.

The rearrangement links TRBV11-2 to TRBJ1-6, with D possibly matching TRBD1 (6 bases). The germline gives CDR1 SGHAT, CDR2 FQNNGV. Trimming stripped 1 base from V and 2 bases from J, with 15 bases between. The CDR3 loop spans 18 amino acids. CDR3 region: CASSLGPRGTTYNSPLHF. The CDR3 coding sequence is TGTGCCAGCAGCTTAGGACCCAGGGGCACGACCTATAATTCACCCCTCCACTTT.

This chain links TRBV25-1 with TRBJ1-3, with D perhaps matching TRBD1 (5 bases). Germline V gene data show CDR1 as MGHDK and CDR2 as SYGVNS. The CDR3 runs to 16 residues. The V end was cut by 3 bases, the J end by 0 bases, with 12 bases between. CDR3 bases: TGTGCCAGCAGTGATCCGGGGGGACGCTCTGGAAACACCATATATTTT. This translates into CASSDPGGRSGNTIYF.

This chain joins TRBV6-4 and TRBJ1-1; possibly TRBD1 for D (5 bases). Germline V CDR1 and CDR2: MRHNA, SNTAGT. V was trimmed by 6 bases and J by 3 bases, leaving 8 bases between them. This CDR3 region has 12 residues. The CDR3 DNA reads TGTGCCAGCAGGACAGCGCACACTGAAGCTTTCTTT. Translation gives CASRTAHTEAFF.

V and J are TRBV7-9 and TRBJ2-2, with D possibly matching TRBD2 (5 bases). Trimming pared 4 bases from V and 4 bases from J, leaving 13 bases between. This CDR3 spans 15 amino acids. In germline, CDR1 is SEHNR, CDR2 FQNEAQ (reference sequence). The CDR3 region has the DNA TGTGCCAGCAGCTGGCTAAGCGGAGTCACCGGGGAGCTGTTTTTT. Translating it yields CASSWLSGVTGELFF.

The V call is TRBV24-1, the J call TRBJ2-5; D might be TRBD1 (7 bases). Trimming stripped 5 bases from V and 3 bases from J, with 15 bases between. CDR3 length: 15 residues. The germline V gene encodes CDR1 KGHDR and CDR2 SFDVKD. CDR3 DNA sequence: TGTGCCACCAGTGCGTCAGGGGGGCCTAAAGAGACCCAGTACTTC. This translates into CATSASGGPKETQYF.

This chain connects TRBV10-1 to TRBJ2-2; 8 bases line up with TRBD2. The germline gives CDR1 WNHNN, CDR2 SYGVQD (reference sequence). The V segment lost 3 bases and the J segment 4 bases; nucleotides outside the gene matches: 4. This CDR3 is 15 amino acids long. The CDR3 is CASSDSGEATGELFF. CDR3 sequence (DNA): TGCGCCAGCAGTGATAGCGGGGAAGCCACCGGGGAGCTGTTTTTT.

This rearrangement joins TRBV6-5 to TRBJ1-1; D unclear. Germline V gene data show CDR1 as MNHEY and CDR2 as SVGAGI. This CDR3 has 11 residues. Trimming took 4 bases from V and 6 from J, leaving 6 bases between them. CDR3 in DNA: TGTGCCAGCAGTTCCCCGGCTGAAGCTTTCTTT. Translated: CASSSPAEAFF.

The V gene is TRBV10-3, the J gene TRBJ1-2, with 8 bases aligning to TRBD1. The V and J ends lost 10 bases and 7 bases, in that order; junction bases with no gene match: 8. The CDR3 contains 12 residues. CDR1 is ENHRY, CDR2 SYGVKD, per germline. CDR3 nucleotides: TGTGCCACGACAGGGGAGGATGCTGGCTACACCTTC. It is translated as CATTGEDAGYTF.

The genes are TRBV4-1 and TRBJ2-7, with 15 nucleotides matching TRBD2. From germline, CDR1 is MGHRA and CDR2 YSYEKL. Trimming cost V 5 bases and J 4 bases; bases outside gene matches: 6. The CDR3 length is 16 residues. In DNA, the CDR3 is TGCGCCAGCAGCTCGGGACTAGCGGGGGGAATTTACGAGCAGTACTTC. Amino acids: CASSSGLAGGIYEQYF.

This rearrangement joins TRBV28 to TRBJ2-7; TRBD1 matches 9 bases. Losses at the gene ends were 8 bases for V and 4 bases for J; bases not matched to a gene: 9. This CDR3 spans 14 amino acids. CDR1 is MDHEN, CDR2 SYDVKM, per germline. CDR3 bases: TGTGCCAGCTTTCCGGGACAGGGTATTTACGAGCAGTACTTC. Encoded protein: CASFPGQGIYEQYF.

This chain joins TRBV7-3 and TRBJ2-2; 9 positions match TRBD2. There are 17 residues in the CDR3. Germline CDR1 and CDR2: SGHTA and FQGTGA. V shed 0 bases and J 1 base; nucleotides not matched to a gene: 3. This chain's CDR3 is CASSLTSGGMNTGELFF. DNA for the CDR3: TGTGCCAGCAGCTTAACTAGCGGGGGCATGAACACCGGGGAGCTGTTTTTT.

This rearrangement joins TRBV28 to TRBJ1-2; TRBD1 matches at 9 bases. Per germline, CDR1 MDHEN and CDR2 SYDVKM. Germline trimming cut 1 base from V and 7 bases from J; bases unmatched to any gene: 7. This CDR3 comprises 15 residues. CDR3 in amino acids: CASSLSGTGRGGYTF. CDR3 sequence (DNA): TGTGCCAGCAGTTTATCTGGGACAGGGAGGGGTGGCTACACCTTC.

This chain connects TRBV7-2 to TRBJ2-5, with D possibly matching TRBD1 (5 bases). Deletions cut 2 bases from V and 0 bases from J, with 7 bases between. Germline CDR1 is SGHTA and CDR2 is FQGNSA. There are 14 residues in the CDR3. In DNA, the CDR3 is TGTGCCAGCAGCTTAAACAGGAACCAAGAGACCCAGTACTTC. It codes for CASSLNRNQETQYF.

The DNA of the CDR3 is TGTGCCAGCAGCTTAGAAGGGGCAGACAATCAGCCCCAGCATTTT. Translating it yields CASSLEGADNQPQHF. The J gene is TRBJ1-5, the V gene TRBV7-9, with a weak D call TRBD1 (5 bases). Per the germline V gene, CDR1 is SEHNR and CDR2 is FQNEAQ (reference sequence). This CDR3 spans 15 amino acids. Trimming removed 1 base at V and 3 bases at J, with 10 bases between.